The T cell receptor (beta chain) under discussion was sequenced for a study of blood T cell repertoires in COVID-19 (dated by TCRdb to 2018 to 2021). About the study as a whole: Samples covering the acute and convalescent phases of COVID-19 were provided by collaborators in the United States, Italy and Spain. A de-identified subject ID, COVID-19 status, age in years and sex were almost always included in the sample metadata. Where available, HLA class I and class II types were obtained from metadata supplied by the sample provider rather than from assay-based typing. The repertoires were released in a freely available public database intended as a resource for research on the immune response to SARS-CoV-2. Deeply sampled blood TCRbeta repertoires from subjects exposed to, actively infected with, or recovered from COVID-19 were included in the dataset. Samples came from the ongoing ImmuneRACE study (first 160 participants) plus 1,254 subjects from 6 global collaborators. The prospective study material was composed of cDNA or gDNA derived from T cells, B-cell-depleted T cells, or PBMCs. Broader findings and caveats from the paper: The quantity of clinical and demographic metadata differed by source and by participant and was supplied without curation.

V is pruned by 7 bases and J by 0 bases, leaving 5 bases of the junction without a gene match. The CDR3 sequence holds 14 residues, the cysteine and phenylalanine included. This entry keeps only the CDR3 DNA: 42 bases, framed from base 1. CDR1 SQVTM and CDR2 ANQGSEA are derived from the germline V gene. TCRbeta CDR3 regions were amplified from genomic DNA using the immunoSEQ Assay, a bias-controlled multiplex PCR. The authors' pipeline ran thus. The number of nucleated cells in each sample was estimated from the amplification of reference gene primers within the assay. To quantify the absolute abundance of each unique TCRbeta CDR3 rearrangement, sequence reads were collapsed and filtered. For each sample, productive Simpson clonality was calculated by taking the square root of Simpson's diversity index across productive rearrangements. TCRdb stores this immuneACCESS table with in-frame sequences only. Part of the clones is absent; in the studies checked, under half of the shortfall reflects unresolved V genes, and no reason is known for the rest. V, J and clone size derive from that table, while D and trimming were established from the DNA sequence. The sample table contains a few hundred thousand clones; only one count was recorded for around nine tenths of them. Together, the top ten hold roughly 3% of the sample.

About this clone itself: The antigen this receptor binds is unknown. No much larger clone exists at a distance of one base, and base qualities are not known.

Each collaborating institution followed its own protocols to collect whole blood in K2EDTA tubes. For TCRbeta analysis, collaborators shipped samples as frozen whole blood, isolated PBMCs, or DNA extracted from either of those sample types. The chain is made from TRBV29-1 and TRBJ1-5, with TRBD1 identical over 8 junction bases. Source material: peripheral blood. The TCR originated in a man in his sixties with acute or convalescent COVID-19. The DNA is TGCAGCGCCAGGACAGGGTATAGCAATCAGCCCCAGCATTTT. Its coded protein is CSARTGYSNQPQHF. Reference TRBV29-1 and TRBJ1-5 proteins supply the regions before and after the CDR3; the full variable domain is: SAVISQKPSRDICQRGTSLTIQCQVDSQVTMMFWYRQQPGQSLTLIATANQGSEATYESGFVIDKFPISRPNLTFSTLTVSNMSPEDSSIYLCSARTGYSNQPQHFGDGTRLSIL.